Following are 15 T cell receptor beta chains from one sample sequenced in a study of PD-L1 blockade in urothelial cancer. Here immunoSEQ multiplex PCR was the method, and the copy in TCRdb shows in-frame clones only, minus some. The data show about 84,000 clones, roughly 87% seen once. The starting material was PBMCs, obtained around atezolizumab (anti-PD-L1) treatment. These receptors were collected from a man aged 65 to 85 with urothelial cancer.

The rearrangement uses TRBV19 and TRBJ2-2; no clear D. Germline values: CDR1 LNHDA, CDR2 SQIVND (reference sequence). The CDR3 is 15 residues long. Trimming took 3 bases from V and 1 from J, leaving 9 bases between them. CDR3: CASSIQAQNTGELFF. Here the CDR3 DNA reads TGTGCCAGTAGTATCCAGGCCCAGAACACCGGGGAGCTGTTTTTT.

CDR3 nucleotides: TGCGCCAGCAGCTTGGGCCAGGGGGCCATGGAGACCCAGTACTTC. This encodes CASSLGQGAMETQYF. The chain joins TRBV5-1 to TRBJ2-5; TRBD1 agrees at 8 bases. The CDR3 is 15 amino acids. CDR1 SGHRS and CDR2 YFSETQ come from the germline V gene. The V segment lost 0 bases and the J segment 5 bases; nucleotides outside the gene matches: 6.

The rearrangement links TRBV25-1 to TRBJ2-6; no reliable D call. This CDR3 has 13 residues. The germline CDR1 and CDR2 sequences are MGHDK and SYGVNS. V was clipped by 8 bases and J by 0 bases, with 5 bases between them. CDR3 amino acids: CASVNSGANVLTF. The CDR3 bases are TGTGCCAGCGTCAACTCTGGGGCCAACGTCCTGACTTTC.

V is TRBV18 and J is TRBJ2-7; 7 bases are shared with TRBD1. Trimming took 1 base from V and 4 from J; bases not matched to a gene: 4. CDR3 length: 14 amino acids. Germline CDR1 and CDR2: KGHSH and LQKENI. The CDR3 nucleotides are TGTGCCAGCTCACCACGGGGACAGCGGTACGAGCAGTACTTC. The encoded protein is CASSPRGQRYEQYF.

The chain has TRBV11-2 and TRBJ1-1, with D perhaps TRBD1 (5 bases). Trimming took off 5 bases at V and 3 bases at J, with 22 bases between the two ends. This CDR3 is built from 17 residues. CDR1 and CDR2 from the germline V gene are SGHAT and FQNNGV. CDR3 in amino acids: CASSPGGGGGGDTEAFF. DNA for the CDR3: TGTGCCAGCAGCCCCGGGGGTGGGGGGGGTGGGGACACTGAAGCTTTCTTT.

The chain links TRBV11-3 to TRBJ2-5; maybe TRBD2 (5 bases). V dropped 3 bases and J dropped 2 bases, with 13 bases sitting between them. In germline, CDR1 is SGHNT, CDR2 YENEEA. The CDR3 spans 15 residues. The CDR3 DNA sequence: TGTGCCAGCAGCTTGATGGTGAGCGGTCAAGAGACCCAGTACTTC. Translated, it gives CASSLMVSGQETQYF.

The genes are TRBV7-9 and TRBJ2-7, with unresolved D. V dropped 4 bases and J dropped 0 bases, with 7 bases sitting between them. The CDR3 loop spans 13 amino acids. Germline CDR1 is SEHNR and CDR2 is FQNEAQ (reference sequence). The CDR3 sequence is CASSSDTSYEQYF. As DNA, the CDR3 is TGTGCCAGCAGCTCAGACACCTCCTACGAGCAGTACTTC.

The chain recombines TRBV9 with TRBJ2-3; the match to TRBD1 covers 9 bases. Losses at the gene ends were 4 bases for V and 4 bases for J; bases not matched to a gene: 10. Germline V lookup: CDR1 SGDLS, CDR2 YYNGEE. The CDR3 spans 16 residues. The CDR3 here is CASSTRQGGVADTQYF. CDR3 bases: TGTGCCAGCAGCACCCGACAGGGGGGAGTGGCAGATACGCAGTATTTT.

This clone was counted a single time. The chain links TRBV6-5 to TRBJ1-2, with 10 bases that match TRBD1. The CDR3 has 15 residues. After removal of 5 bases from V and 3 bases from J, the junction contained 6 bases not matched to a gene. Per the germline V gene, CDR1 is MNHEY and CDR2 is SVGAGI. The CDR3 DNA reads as TGTGCCAGCAGTGCGCGGACAGGGGGTTACTATGGCTACACCTTC. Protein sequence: CASSARTGGYYGYTF.

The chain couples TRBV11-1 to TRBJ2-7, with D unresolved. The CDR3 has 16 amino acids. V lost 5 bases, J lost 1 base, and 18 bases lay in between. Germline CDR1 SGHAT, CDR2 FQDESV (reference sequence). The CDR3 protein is CASSPPRVIKSYEQYF. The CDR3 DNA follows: TGTGCCAGCAGCCCCCCCCGGGTCATCAAATCCTACGAGCAGTACTTC.

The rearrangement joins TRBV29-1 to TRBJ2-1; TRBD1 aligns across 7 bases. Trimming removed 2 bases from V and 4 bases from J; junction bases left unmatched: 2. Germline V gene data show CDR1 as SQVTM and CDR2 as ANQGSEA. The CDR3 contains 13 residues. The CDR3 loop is CSVERQGYNEQFF. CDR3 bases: TGCAGCGTTGAAAGACAGGGATACAATGAGCAGTTCTTC.

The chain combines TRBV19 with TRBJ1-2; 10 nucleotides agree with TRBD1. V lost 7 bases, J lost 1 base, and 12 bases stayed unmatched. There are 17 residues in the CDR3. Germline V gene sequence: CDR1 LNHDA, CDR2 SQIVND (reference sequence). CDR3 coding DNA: TGTGCCAGTACCGGTGGAAGGGACAGGGGTAATAACTATGGCTACACCTTC. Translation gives CASTGGRDRGNNYGYTF.

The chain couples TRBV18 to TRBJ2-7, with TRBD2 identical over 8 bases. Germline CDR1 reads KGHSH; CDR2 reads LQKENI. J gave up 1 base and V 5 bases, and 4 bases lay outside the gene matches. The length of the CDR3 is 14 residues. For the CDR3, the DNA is TGTGCCAGCTCATTCGGCGGGGGGTCCTACGAGCAGTACTTC. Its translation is CASSFGGGSYEQYF.

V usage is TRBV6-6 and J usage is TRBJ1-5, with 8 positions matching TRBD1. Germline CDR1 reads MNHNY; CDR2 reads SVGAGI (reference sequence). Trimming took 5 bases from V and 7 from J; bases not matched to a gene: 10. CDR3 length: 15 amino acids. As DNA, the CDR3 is TGTGCCAGCAGTCCTACAGGGGGAGGGCGGCAGCCCCAGCATTTT. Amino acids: CASSPTGGGRQPQHF.

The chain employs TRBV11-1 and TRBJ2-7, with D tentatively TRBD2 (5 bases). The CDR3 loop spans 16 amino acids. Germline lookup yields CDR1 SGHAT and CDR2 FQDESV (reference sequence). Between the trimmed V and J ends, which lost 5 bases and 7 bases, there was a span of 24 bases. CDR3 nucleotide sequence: TGTGCCAGCAGCCAGGTAGAGGGAGCAAATTCGATGGAGCAGTACTTC. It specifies CASSQVEGANSMEQYF.